The rows below give T cell receptor beta chains drawn from one sample of a study of OX40 agonist ivuxolimab in advanced cancers. Generated by immunoSEQ multiplex PCR, the TCRdb table keeps only in-frame clones and is missing some. The sample contains 55,000 to 75,000 clones, 75% to 90% of which appear only once. The sample in question was CD4+ or CD8+ T cells sorted from blood, obtained in a trial of the OX40 agonist ivuxolimab. Source of these receptors: an adult with an advanced solid tumor such as melanoma, head and neck, liver or kidney cancer. Both conserved end residues are part of each CDR3. Each record gives: D gene, clone size, V gene, J gene, CDR3 DNA, CDR3 protein. A D gene is named only where the DNA matches it firmly. Clone size is stated in some rows and not others, as once, few, many or a class when expanded.

d_gene: TRBD1; abundance: once; v_gene: TRBV11-2; j_gene: TRBJ1-5; CDR3nt: TGTGCCAGCAGCTTACAGGGGGGACATCAGCCCCAGCATTTT; CDR3aa: CASSLQGGHQPQHF
d_gene: TRBD1; abundance: .; v_gene: TRBV7-2; j_gene: TRBJ2-7; CDR3nt: TGTGCCAGCAGCTATTCCGGGACAGGGGCCTACGAGCAGTACTTC; CDR3aa: CASSYSGTGAYEQYF
d_gene: .; abundance: .; v_gene: TRBV5-8; j_gene: TRBJ1-3; CDR3nt: TGTGCCAGCAGCCAAAAGGACCGGAGCTCTGGAAACACCATATATTTT; CDR3aa: CASSQKDRSSGNTIYF
d_gene: .; abundance: .; v_gene: TRBV6-1; j_gene: TRBJ1-3; CDR3nt: TGTGCCAGCAGCGACCCTGCGGGGGTCGACACCATATATTTT; CDR3aa: CASSDPAGVDTIYF
d_gene: .; abundance: .; v_gene: TRBV27; j_gene: TRBJ1-2; CDR3nt: TGTGCCAGCAGTCCCCCCGACCTAGGCTACACCTTC; CDR3aa: CASSPPDLGYTF
d_gene: .; abundance: few; v_gene: TRBV12-5; j_gene: TRBJ1-1; CDR3nt: TGTGCTAGTGGTTTTGGTAGTCCGGACACTGAAGCTTTCTTT; CDR3aa: CASGFGSPDTEAFF
d_gene: .; abundance: few; v_gene: TRBV7-8; j_gene: TRBJ1-1; CDR3nt: TGTGCCAGCAGACAAGGCGGGCGGAACACTGAAGCTTTCTTT; CDR3aa: CASRQGGRNTEAFF
d_gene: TRBD1; abundance: .; v_gene: TRBV13; j_gene: TRBJ1-1; CDR3nt: TGTGCCAGCAGCTGGAGGACAGGGGGCTGGGGACACACTGAAGCTTTCTTT; CDR3aa: CASSWRTGGWGHTEAFF
d_gene: .; abundance: .; v_gene: TRBV6-4; j_gene: TRBJ2-1; CDR3nt: TGTGCCAGCAGTGACTCGGACAACAATGAGCAGTTCTTC; CDR3aa: CASSDSDNNEQFF
d_gene: .; abundance: .; v_gene: TRBV19; j_gene: TRBJ2-3; CDR3nt: TGTGCCAGTAGTAACGCCTTCACAGATACGCAGTATTTT; CDR3aa: CASSNAFTDTQYF
d_gene: .; abundance: .; v_gene: TRBV4-3; j_gene: TRBJ1-3; CDR3nt: TGCGCCAGCAGCCGAGACAGAGGGGGCTCTGGAAACACCATATATTTT; CDR3aa: CASSRDRGGSGNTIYF
d_gene: .; abundance: .; v_gene: TRBV9; j_gene: TRBJ1-1; CDR3nt: TGTGCCAGCAGCCCCCTGGTAGGGGGCACTGAAGCTTTCTTT; CDR3aa: CASSPLVGGTEAFF